The 18 T cell receptor beta chains below were found in one sample sequenced in a study of blood T cell repertoires in COVID-19. TCRdb's copy holds only in-frame clones and misses some; the assay was immunoSEQ multiplex PCR. In the table there are about 55,000 clones, roughly 84% of which are singletons. The specimen was peripheral blood. The receptors stem from a human donor with active COVID-19. The donor label of this sample is uncertain.

This chain uses TRBV18 with TRBJ2-3, with D tentatively TRBD2 (7 bases). V lost 3 bases and J lost 3, with 13 bases in between. Germline lookup yields CDR1 KGHSH and CDR2 LQKENI. The CDR3 is 15 amino acids. The chain's CDR3 is CASSPKGGRTDTQYF. CDR3 coding DNA: TGTGCCAGCTCACCGAAGGGGGGGCGAACAGATACGCAGTATTTT.

This clone was seen a handful of times. The rearrangement uses TRBV13 and TRBJ2-7; D unclear. Trimming shortened V by 0 bases and J by 4 bases, and 7 bases separated the two germline ends. Germline loops: CDR1 PRHDT, CDR2 FYEKMQ (reference sequence). This CDR3 has 13 amino acids. The CDR3 loop reads CASSLGNGYEQYF. The CDR3 nucleotides are TGTGCCAGCAGCTTAGGCAACGGGTACGAGCAGTACTTC.

The rearrangement links TRBV7-9 to TRBJ2-5, with D possibly being TRBD1 (5 bases). The CDR3 totals 14 residues. Between the trimmed V and J ends, which lost 0 bases and 4 bases, there was a span of 9 bases. CDR1 and CDR2 from the germline V gene are SEHNR and FQNEAQ (reference sequence). CDR3 sequence: CASSLALGPETQYF. The CDR3 DNA is TGTGCCAGCAGCTTAGCCTTGGGGCCAGAGACCCAGTACTTC.

V usage is TRBV2 and J usage is TRBJ2-5; TRBD2 aligns across 8 bases. Germline V CDR1 and CDR2: SNHLY, FYNNEI. V trimming: 9 bases; J trimming: 5 bases; junction bases outside the gene matches: 8. The CDR3 has 13 residues. The CDR3 DNA reads TGTGCCAGTCAGGGGACTAGTTGGGAGACCCAGTACTTC. This encodes CASQGTSWETQYF.

A few counts support this clone. The V call is TRBV6-5, the J call TRBJ2-2; 7 bases agree with TRBD1. The CDR3 runs 15 residues. J was trimmed by 5 bases and V by 11 bases; bases with no gene match: 14. Germline V gives CDR1 MNHEY, CDR2 SVGAGI. The CDR3 is CAGGKGGLRTGELFF. In DNA, the CDR3 is TGTGCCGGGGGAAAAGGGGGCTTACGGACCGGGGAGCTGTTTTTT.

The chain links TRBV7-3 to TRBJ2-2, with D maybe TRBD1 (6 bases). This CDR3 has 14 residues. CDR1 and CDR2 (germline): SGHTA, FQGTGA. V lost 4 bases to trimming and J lost 4 bases, with 10 bases between them. The CDR3 sequence: CASSSQGLTGELFF. The CDR3 DNA sequence: TGTGCCAGCAGCTCACAGGGTCTCACCGGGGAGCTGTTTTTT.

This chain uses TRBV9 with TRBJ1-4; TRBD1 is a possible D gene (5 bases). This CDR3 is 15 amino acids long. Trimming removed 1 base from V and 10 bases from J, with 17 bases in between. In germline, CDR1 is SGDLS, CDR2 YYNGEE. In DNA form, the CDR3 reads TGTGCCAGCAGCGTAACAGATAGGGGCAGTGGAAAACTGTTTTTT. Translation: CASSVTDRGSGKLFF.

As DNA, the CDR3 is TGTGCCAGCAGCTTTGGGAGGGTGAGCACCGGGGAGCTGTTTTTT. Translating it yields CASSFGRVSTGELFF. The rearrangement uses TRBV9 and TRBJ2-2; 7 bases are a match to TRBD2. The CDR3 sequence is 15 residues long. Losses at the gene ends were 4 bases for V and 4 bases for J; bases not matched to a gene: 7. CDR1 and CDR2 from the germline V gene are SGDLS and YYNGEE.

The rearrangement links TRBV4-1 to TRBJ2-1, with 13 bases matching TRBD2. The length of the CDR3 is 16 residues. V was pared by 4 bases and J by 4 bases, with 4 bases of the junction left unmatched. CDR1 and CDR2 from the germline V gene are MGHRA and YSYEKL. The CDR3: CASSRGTSGEYNEQFF. CDR3 nucleotides: TGCGCCAGCAGCCGAGGGACTAGCGGGGAATACAATGAGCAGTTCTTC.

J is TRBJ2-1 and V is TRBV27, with D perhaps TRBD2 (7 bases). V was shortened by 3 bases and J by 4 bases, with 10 bases between the two germline ends. The CDR3 spans 14 residues. Germline assignment: CDR1 MNHEY and CDR2 SMNVEV (reference sequence). The CDR3 bases are TGTGCCAGCAGTTTTGGGGGGGCTTACAATGAGCAGTTCTTC. Amino acids: CASSFGGAYNEQFF.

V usage is TRBV18 and J usage is TRBJ2-7, with 9 bases lining up with TRBD1. Per the germline V gene, CDR1 is KGHSH and CDR2 is LQKENI. V gave up 3 bases and J gave up 4 bases; unmatched junction bases: 4. This CDR3 has 14 amino acids. In DNA, the CDR3 is TGTGCCAGCTCACCTAGGACAGGGGAGTACGAGCAGTACTTC. It yields the protein CASSPRTGEYEQYF.

This sequence joins TRBV18 and TRBJ1-1, with D possibly being TRBD1 (6 bases). The CDR3 has 15 amino acids. The V end lost 3 bases, the J end lost 0 bases, and 11 bases lay between the germline ends. CDR1 KGHSH and CDR2 LQKENI come from the germline V gene. CDR3 loop: CASSPLDSLNTEAFF. The CDR3 nucleotides are TGTGCCAGCTCACCTTTGGACAGTTTGAACACTGAAGCTTTCTTT.

The chain joins TRBV18 to TRBJ2-1; TRBD2 might be the D (5 bases). Trimming removed 2 bases at V and 7 bases at J, with 15 bases between. This CDR3 has 15 residues. CDR1 KGHSH and CDR2 LQKENI come from the germline V gene. The DNA of the CDR3 is TGTGCCAGCTCACCAAGGGCTAGCACCAGGAATGAGCAGTTCTTC. Translation gives CASSPRASTRNEQFF.

The V and J genes are TRBV9 and TRBJ1-2; 8 bases map to TRBD1. With V trimmed by 0 bases and J by 5 bases, 9 bases remained unmatched. Germline V gene sequence: CDR1 SGDLS, CDR2 YYNGEE. The CDR3 totals 16 residues. As DNA, the CDR3 is TGTGCCAGCAGCGTAGAAGGCAGGGGGCCTTTTTATGGCTACACCTTC. Translating it yields CASSVEGRGPFYGYTF.

The chain is built from TRBV4-1 and TRBJ2-7; TRBD1 agrees at 8 bases. CDR3 length: 14 amino acids. J was trimmed by 6 bases and V by 4 bases; bases with no gene match: 8. The germline V gene encodes CDR1 MGHRA and CDR2 YSYEKL. The CDR3 loop is CASSRPSTGGEQYF. The CDR3 nucleotides read TGCGCCAGCAGCCGACCTTCTACAGGGGGCGAGCAGTACTTC.

The chain joins TRBV4-2 to TRBJ2-7; D is possibly TRBD1 (5 bases). The germline V and J ends were trimmed by 6 bases and 7 bases, with 19 bases remaining between them. Germline-derived CDR1 and CDR2 are LGHNA and YNFKEQ. This CDR3 has 14 amino acids. The CDR3 loop reads CASSQGNTYQEQYF. CDR3 DNA sequence: TGTGCCAGCAGTCAGGGTAATACGTATCAAGAGCAGTACTTC.

The V call is TRBV19, the J call TRBJ2-7, with a weak D call TRBD1 (6 bases). Germline lookup yields CDR1 LNHDA and CDR2 SQIVND (reference sequence). The CDR3 is 15 residues long. V lost 5 bases, J lost 3 bases, and 17 bases lay in between. Written as DNA, the CDR3 is TGTGCCAGTAGTCTACAGGGATCTGCCTTCTACGAGCAGTACTTC. It is translated as CASSLQGSAFYEQYF.

The V call is TRBV6-2 or TRBV6-3, the J call TRBJ2-1; TRBD1 agrees at 8 bases. This CDR3 contains 15 residues. The germline V gene encodes CDR1 MNHEY and CDR2 SVGEGT. V dropped 2 bases and J dropped 3; count of bases not matched to a gene: 3. Here the CDR3 DNA reads TGTGCCAGCAGTTACAGGACAGGGAACTACAATGAGCAGTTCTTC. Its protein is CASSYRTGNYNEQFF.